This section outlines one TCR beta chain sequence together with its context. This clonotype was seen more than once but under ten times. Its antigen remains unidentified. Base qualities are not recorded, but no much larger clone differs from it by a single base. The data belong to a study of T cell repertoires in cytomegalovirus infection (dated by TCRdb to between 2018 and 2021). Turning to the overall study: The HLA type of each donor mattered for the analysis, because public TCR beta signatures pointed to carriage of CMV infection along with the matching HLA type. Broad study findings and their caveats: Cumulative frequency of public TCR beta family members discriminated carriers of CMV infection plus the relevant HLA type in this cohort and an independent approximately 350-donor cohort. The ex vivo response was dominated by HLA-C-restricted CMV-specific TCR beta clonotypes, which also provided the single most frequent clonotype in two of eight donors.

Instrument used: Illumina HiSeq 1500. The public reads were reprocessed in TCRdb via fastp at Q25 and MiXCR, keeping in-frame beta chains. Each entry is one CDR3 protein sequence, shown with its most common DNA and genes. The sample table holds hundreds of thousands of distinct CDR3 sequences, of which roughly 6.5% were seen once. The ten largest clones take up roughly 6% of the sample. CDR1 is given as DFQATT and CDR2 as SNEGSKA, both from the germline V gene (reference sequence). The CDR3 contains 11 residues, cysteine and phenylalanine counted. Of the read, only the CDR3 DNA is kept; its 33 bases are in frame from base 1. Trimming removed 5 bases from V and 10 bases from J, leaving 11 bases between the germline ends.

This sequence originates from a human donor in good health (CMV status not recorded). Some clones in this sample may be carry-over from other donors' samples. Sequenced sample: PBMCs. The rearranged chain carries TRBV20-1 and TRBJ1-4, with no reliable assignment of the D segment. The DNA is TGCAGTGCTTCACCAGTTGGAAAACTGTTTTTT. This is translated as CSASPVGKLFF.